These 26 T cell receptor beta chains came from one sample sequenced in a study of T cell repertoires in cytomegalovirus infection. TCRdb passed the reads through MiXCR, listing each CDR3 protein once. This table has around 320,000 distinct CDR3 sequences, over 7.5% appearing once. Sequences were obtained from PBMCs. These receptor sequences come from a human donor in good health (CMV status not recorded). Some clones in this sample may be carry-over from other donors' samples.

This clonotype was seen ten or more times. The DNA for the CDR3 is TGCAGTGCGGCAGGCAGGCCCATGAACACTGAAGCTTTCTTT. Its translation: CSAAGRPMNTEAFF. The chain employs TRBV20-1 and TRBJ1-1; no reliable D call. Germline values: CDR1 DFQATT, CDR2 SNEGSKA (reference sequence). V was pared by 6 bases and J by 0 bases, with 14 bases between. CDR3 size: 14 residues.

This chain connects TRBV11-1 to TRBJ1-1; no reliable D call. CDR1 is SGHAT and CDR2 is FQDESV in the germline V gene (reference sequence). The CDR3 runs 14 residues. Trimming shortened V by 1 base and J by 5 bases, and 11 bases separated the two germline ends. The CDR3 DNA follows: TGTGCCAGCAGCTTAGGAAGAGGGAAAACTGAAGCTTTCTTT. As protein: CASSLGRGKTEAFF.

V and J are TRBV7-3 and TRBJ2-5; tentative D call: TRBD1 (5 bases). V was shortened by 0 bases and J by 1 base, with 12 bases between the two germline ends. CDR3 length: 16 amino acids. CDR1 is SGHTA, CDR2 FQGTGA, per germline. CDR3 protein: CASSLTGGAAQETQYF. As DNA, the CDR3 is TGTGCCAGCAGCTTAACGGGTGGGGCAGCCCAAGAGACCCAGTACTTC.

This clonotype was counted between two and nine times. The chain uses TRBV28 and TRBJ2-5; 7 nucleotides align to TRBD2. Germline CDR1 and CDR2: MDHEN and SYDVKM. Trimming took 5 bases from V and 0 from J; bases not matched to a gene: 6. The CDR3 runs 15 residues. This CDR3 reads CASSEFRGDQETQYF. In DNA, the CDR3 is TGTGCCAGCAGTGAGTTTCGGGGGGACCAAGAGACCCAGTACTTC.

The V gene is TRBV27, the J gene TRBJ1-2; D is perhaps TRBD1 (5 bases). Trimming took 2 bases from V and 4 from J, leaving 14 bases between them. The CDR3 sequence is 15 residues long. CDR1 and CDR2 from the germline V gene are MNHEY and SMNVEV (reference sequence). CDR3 protein: CASSLASRGAYGYTF. The CDR3 DNA follows: TGTGCCAGCAGTTTAGCTTCGCGTGGGGCCTATGGCTACACCTTC.

There are many counts of this clonotype. The rearrangement uses TRBV7-2 and TRBJ2-1, with 7 bases aligning to TRBD2. J lost 0 bases, V lost 5 bases, and 16 bases had no gene match. Germline CDR1 and CDR2: SGHTA and FQGNSA. The CDR3 has 19 residues. Here the CDR3 DNA reads TGTGCCAGCAGCCCCATGACCCGGGGAGGGATGAGCTCCTACAATGAGCAGTTCTTC. Translated, it gives CASSPMTRGGMSSYNEQFF.

This clonotype was observed many times. The chain carries TRBV20-1 and TRBJ2-1; D unclear. CDR1 and CDR2 from the germline V gene are DFQATT and SNEGSKA (reference sequence). With 1 base removed from V and 0 bases from J, the gap between germline ends came to 22 bases. CDR3 length equals 19 residues. The CDR3 DNA reads as TGCAGTGCTAGAGTCCGAATGCGGACCGGACGTAGCTCCTACAATGAGCAGTTCTTC. Protein sequence: CSARVRMRTGRSSYNEQFF.

V is TRBV12-3 or TRBV12-4 and J is TRBJ1-5; D is ambiguous. The CDR3 sequence is 12 residues long. V was clipped by 4 bases and J by 3 bases, with 4 bases between them. This CDR3 reads CASSSINQPQHF. CDR3 DNA sequence: TGTGCCAGCAGTTCAATCAATCAGCCCCAGCATTTT.

The chain has TRBV28 and TRBJ2-3, with D tentatively TRBD1 (5 bases). The CDR3 has 16 residues. Trimming took 2 bases from V and 2 from J, leaving 14 bases between them. Germline assignment: CDR1 MDHEN and CDR2 SYDVKM. CDR3 sequence: CASSLDRGPSTDTQYF. CDR3 DNA sequence: TGTGCCAGCAGTTTAGATAGGGGCCCCTCCACAGATACGCAGTATTTT.

This clonotype appeared a few times. The chain carries TRBV11-1 and TRBJ2-1; D might be TRBD1 or TRBD2, each matching 7 bases. This CDR3 region has 15 residues. The V end was cut by 6 bases, the J end by 8 bases, with 20 bases between. CDR1 and CDR2 (germline): SGHAT, FQDESV (reference sequence). CDR3 region: CASRNSPGGGYEQFF. For the CDR3, the DNA is TGTGCCAGCAGAAACAGCCCAGGGGGGGGCTATGAGCAGTTCTTC.

This clonotype was observed many times. The chain couples TRBV3-1 to TRBJ2-7, with D perhaps TRBD1 or TRBD2 (5 bases each). Germline CDR1 is LGHDT and CDR2 is YNNKEL (reference sequence). This CDR3 region has 14 residues. Trimming took off 5 bases at V and 5 bases at J, with 16 bases between the two ends. CDR3: CASSFYRGTDEQYF. CDR3 bases: TGTGCCAGCAGCTTCTACCGGGGCACAGACGAGCAGTACTTC.

The V call is TRBV11-2, the J call TRBJ1-6; no clear D gene. Trimming took 5 bases from V and 7 from J, leaving 21 bases between them. Germline V gene data show CDR1 as SGHAT and CDR2 as FQNNGV. This CDR3 has 17 residues. The CDR3 DNA reads TGTGCCAGCAGCCTGATGTCACAAGTCCGGGGAAATTCACCCCTCCACTTT. Translation gives CASSLMSQVRGNSPLHF.

This clonotype has a count of ten or more. The chain combines TRBV7-6 with TRBJ2-1; 7 bases are shared with TRBD2. J gave up 5 bases and V 7 bases, and 8 bases lay outside the gene matches. The V gene's germline CDR1 is SGHVS and CDR2 FNYEAQ. This CDR3 has 14 amino acids. The CDR3 loop is CASNLAARDNEQFF. CDR3 sequence (DNA): TGTGCCAGCAACCTAGCGGCGCGGGACAATGAGCAGTTCTTC.

In this sample, this clonotype turned up a few times. A much bigger clone sits one base away, suggesting this may be a read error. The rearrangement links TRBV7-6 to TRBJ1-5; D unclear. Germline V gives CDR1 SGHVS, CDR2 FNYEAQ. V lost 0 bases, J lost 3 bases, and 3 bases lay in between. CDR3 length: 13 amino acids. The CDR3 here is CASSLAYNQPQHF. The CDR3 DNA reads as TGTGCCAGCAGCTTAGCTTACAATCAGCCCCAGCATTTT.

This chain connects TRBV19 to TRBJ2-1; the match to TRBD2 covers 15 bases. This CDR3 region has 16 residues. The V gene end was trimmed by 7 bases and the J gene end by 4 bases; junction bases not matched to a gene: 5. The germline V gene has CDR1 LNHDA and CDR2 SQIVND (reference sequence). The CDR3 loop is CASKGLAGGLYNEQFF. CDR3 DNA: TGTGCCAGTAAGGGACTAGCGGGGGGCCTTTACAATGAGCAGTTCTTC.

This clonotype was observed a handful of times. V is TRBV30 and J is TRBJ2-5; D is ambiguous. Trimming pared 2 bases from V and 2 bases from J, leaving 15 bases between. The CDR3 sequence is 15 residues long. CDR1 is GTSNPN, CDR2 SVGIG, per germline (reference sequence). CDR3 nucleotides: TGTGCCTGGAGTCACCCCTCGCCTCGACAAGAGACCCAGTACTTC. Translated, it gives CAWSHPSPRQETQYF. The complete variable domain, with remaining parts taken from reference TRBV30 and TRBJ2-5, reads SQTIHQWPATLVQPVGSPLSLECTVEGTSNPNLYWYRQAAGRGLQLLFYSVGIGQISSEVPQNLSASRPQDRQFILSSKKLLLSDSGFYLCAWSHPSPRQETQYFGPGTRLLVL.

A few counts support this clonotype. The chain joins TRBV7-9 to TRBJ2-5, with 12 bases matching TRBD1. There are 16 residues in the CDR3. The germline gives CDR1 SEHNR, CDR2 FQNEAQ (reference sequence). After removal of 5 bases from V and 4 bases from J, the junction contained 8 bases not matched to a gene. CDR3 in amino acids: CASSQGTGGNRETQYF. In DNA form, the CDR3 reads TGTGCCAGCAGCCAAGGGACAGGGGGCAATCGAGAGACCCAGTACTTC.

This clonotype was observed at least ten times. The chain uses TRBV4-2 and TRBJ1-5; perhaps TRBD1 as D (5 bases). Germline loops: CDR1 LGHNA, CDR2 YNFKEQ. This CDR3 spans 15 amino acids. V gave up 0 bases and J gave up 11 bases, with 17 bases separating them. The CDR3 nucleotides read TGTGCCAGCAGCCAAGATCGGGGACCCGCCGGGGCCCAGCATTTT. This sequence encodes CASSQDRGPAGAQHF.

This clonotype came up many times. The rearrangement links TRBV7-2 to TRBJ1-2; 7 nucleotides align to TRBD1. V dropped 4 bases and J dropped 8; count of bases not matched to a gene: 7. CDR3 length: 13 amino acids. Germline V gene data show CDR1 as SGHTA and CDR2 as FQGNSA. CDR3 sequence (DNA): TGTGCCAGCAGCTCTAAGGGGGCGCTGGGCTACACCTTC. Residues: CASSSKGALGYTF.

This clonotype was observed a few times. The V and J genes are TRBV29-1 and TRBJ2-1; D is unresolved. V was pared by 2 bases and J by 0 bases, with 14 bases between. The CDR3 is 16 residues long. Per germline, CDR1 SQVTM and CDR2 ANQGSEA. The CDR3: CSVESAPWSSYNEQFF. The CDR3 DNA follows: TGCAGCGTTGAATCTGCACCCTGGAGCTCCTACAATGAGCAGTTCTTC.

This clonotype was picked up many times. V usage is TRBV29-1 and J usage is TRBJ2-7; 9 bases agree with TRBD1. The CDR3 spans 14 residues. Unmatched junction bases numbered 6, after V lost 1 base and J lost 5 bases. The germline CDR1 and CDR2 sequences are SQVTM and ANQGSEA. DNA of the CDR3: TGCAGCGTTGAAGTTGGACAGGGGTTCCACGAGCAGTACTTC. It is translated as CSVEVGQGFHEQYF.

The sample holds many counts of this clonotype. The J gene is TRBJ2-3, the V gene TRBV11-2, with unresolved D. V shed 0 bases and J shed 4 bases, with 5 bases lying between them. Germline CDR1 reads SGHAT; CDR2 reads FQNNGV. CDR3 length: 13 amino acids. This CDR3 reads CASSLDGSDTQYF. In DNA, the CDR3 is TGTGCCAGCAGCTTAGATGGTTCAGATACGCAGTATTTT. Full variable domain (remainder filled in from reference TRBV11-2 and TRBJ2-3): EAGVAQSPRYKIIEKRQSVAFWCNPISGHATLYWYQQILGQGPKLLIQFQNNGVVDDSQLPKDRFSAERLKGVDSTLKIQPAKLEDSAVYLCASSLDGSDTQYFGPGTRLTVL.

Many counts were recorded for this clonotype. The V gene is TRBV7-9, the J gene TRBJ2-7; 8 bases are shared with TRBD2. V trimming: 5 bases; J trimming: 5 bases; junction bases outside the gene matches: 11. The CDR3 runs to 15 residues. Germline V lookup: CDR1 SEHNR, CDR2 FQNEAQ (reference sequence). CDR3 in DNA: TGTGCCAGCAGCCGGGGGGGGACGGGAGTCAACGAGCAGTACTTC. This encodes CASSRGGTGVNEQYF.

This clonotype came up a few times. The chain links TRBV6-2 or TRBV6-3 to TRBJ2-1, with D maybe TRBD2 (6 bases). The CDR3 has 15 residues. Germline values: CDR1 MNHEY, CDR2 SVGEGT. The ends were cut back, 0 bases at V and 8 bases at J, with 14 bases in the middle. CDR3 region: CASSYSMTRRYEQFF. DNA of the CDR3: TGTGCCAGCAGTTACTCTATGACTAGAAGGTATGAGCAGTTCTTC.

CDR3 sequence: CASSFDSAYEQYF. CDR3 nucleotide sequence: TGTGCCAGCAGCTTTGACAGCGCCTACGAGCAGTACTTC. This sequence joins TRBV7-8 and TRBJ2-7, with a possible D match to TRBD1 (5 bases). The CDR3 length is 13 residues. Germline values: CDR1 SGHVS, CDR2 FQNEAQ. V shed 3 bases and J shed 2 bases, with 8 bases lying between them.

This chain links TRBV4-2 with TRBJ2-1; TRBD2 might be the D (7 bases). V was shortened by 2 bases and J by 3 bases, with 11 bases between the two germline ends. CDR3 length: 15 amino acids. The germline V gene encodes CDR1 LGHNA and CDR2 YNFKEQ. Here the CDR3 reads CASSQTGGFYNEQFF. Here the CDR3 DNA reads TGTGCCAGCAGCCAAACGGGGGGCTTCTACAATGAGCAGTTCTTC.